This TCR beta chain was sequenced in a study of control samples from healthy donors and cancer patients. CDR3 size: 17 residues. V trimming: 3 bases; J trimming: 0 bases; junction bases outside the gene matches: 7. CDR1 and CDR2 from the germline V gene are DFQATT and SNEGSKA (reference sequence). Sequencing used immunoSEQ multiplex PCR; TCRdb keeps in-frame clones, though not all of them. The sample records about 130,000 clones, 85% to 95% being singletons. The sequencing input was PBMCs. The sequence was collected from an elderly man with head and neck cancer. V gene TRBV20-1 combines with J gene TRBJ2-6; 8 positions agree with TRBD2. The CDR3 DNA is TGCAGTGCTAGTGAGCGGGGGACCCTCTCTGGGGCCAACGTCCTGACTTTC. Translated, it gives CSASERGTLSGANVLTF.